This is a list of T cell receptor beta chains from one sample in a study of T cells after yellow fever vaccination. Using its own MiXCR run on the 5' RACE reads, TCRdb lists one record per CDR3 protein. The table records hundreds of thousands of distinct CDR3 sequences, around 13% of them present only once. The sample here was CD4+ T cells sorted from PBMCs, taken 15 days after the yellow fever booster vaccination. The receptors shown here come from a man younger than 35 who received the YFV17D yellow fever vaccine. The CDR3 runs from the conserved cysteine through the conserved F or W. The D gene is left open where the match is weak. Rows may omit the clone size; those that give it use once, few, many or a size class.

DNA,CDR3,V,D,length,size,J
TGTGCCAGCAGTCGGACGTCTTACTACACAGATACGCAGTATTTT,CASSRTSYYTDTQYF,TRBV6-5,-,15,-,TRBJ2-3
TGTGCCAGCAGCTTGGCGGGAGGGCACACAGATACGCAGTATTTT,CASSLAGGHTDTQYF,TRBV7-2,TRBD2,15,few,TRBJ2-3
TGTGCCAGCAGCCGTGTGGACGGGGAGACCCAGTACTTC,CASSRVDGETQYF,TRBV4-2,-,13,-,TRBJ2-5
TGCGCCAGCAGCCAAGAGCCGCCCACTAGCGGGGGCTCCCAGTACTTC,CASSQEPPTSGGSQYF,TRBV4-3,TRBD2,16,many,TRBJ2-5
TGTGCCAGTAGTATACAGGGCGCAGATACGCAGTATTTT,CASSIQGADTQYF,TRBV19,-,13,many,TRBJ2-3
TGTGCCAGCAGAAGACAGGGGGCGGACACTGAAGCTTTCTTT,CASRRQGADTEAFF,TRBV5-6,TRBD1,14,-,TRBJ1-1
TGTGCCAGCAGCTTAAGTGGGCAGAGTCAAGAGACCCAGTACTTC,CASSLSGQSQETQYF,TRBV11-2,-,15,few,TRBJ2-5
TGTGCCACCACAAAGACTAGCGGGGGATGGGATGAGCAGTTCTTC,CATTKTSGGWDEQFF,TRBV7-2,TRBD2,15,-,TRBJ2-1
TGCAGTGCTGACCCCCTCACCGCGGGACTAGCGGGGACAGATACGCAGTATTTT,CSADPLTAGLAGTDTQYF,TRBV20-1,TRBD2,18,many,TRBJ2-3
TGTGCCAGCTCAACGGGACAGGGGTATGAGCAGTTCTTC,CASSTGQGYEQFF,TRBV18,TRBD1,13,-,TRBJ2-1
TGCGCCAGCAGCCTCCACTACAGGGGGCAAACTGAAGCTTTCTTT,CASSLHYRGQTEAFF,TRBV5-1,TRBD1,15,-,TRBJ1-1
TGTGCCAGCAGCCCTCGGATGAGCGGGGGTCGGGAGACCCAGTACTTC,CASSPRMSGGRETQYF,TRBV5-6,TRBD2,16,-,TRBJ2-5
TGCAGTGCTAGAGATCCAGGGATTGGAGTCACTGAAGCTTTCTTT,CSARDPGIGVTEAFF,TRBV20-1,-,15,few,TRBJ1-1
TGTGCCAGCAGCCCCGACAGGACAGCTAACTATGGCTACACCTTC,CASSPDRTANYGYTF,TRBV7-2,-,15,-,TRBJ1-2
TGCGCCAGCAGCCAGAAGACTAGCGACGAGACCCAGTACTTC,CASSQKTSDETQYF,TRBV4-1,TRBD2,14,-,TRBJ2-5
TGTGCCAGCAGTTTGCTAGGGCAAGAGACCCAGTACTTC,CASSLLGQETQYF,TRBV12-3/TRBV12-4,-,13,many,TRBJ2-5
TGTGCCTGCAGTTACTCGATGGGGTTGGGCTATGGCTACACCTTC,CACSYSMGLGYGYTF,TRBV6-5,-,15,-,TRBJ1-2
TGCGCCAGCAGCCACAGGGAGCGTAACTATGGCTACACCTTC,CASSHRERNYGYTF,TRBV5-1,-,14,-,TRBJ1-2
TGTGCCAGCTCCCAGGACAGGGAATCAGCTTTCTTT,CASSQDRESAFF,TRBV18,TRBD1,12,few,TRBJ1-1
TGCGCCAGCAGTGAGTCGGGGGTAGAGACCCAGTACTTC,CASSESGVETQYF,TRBV10-1,-,13,many,TRBJ2-5
TGCAGTCTTAGCGCCCCGGTGGCGGGGAACACTGAAGCTTTCTTT,CSLSAPVAGNTEAFF,TRBV20-1,-,15,-,TRBJ1-1
TGTGCCAGCATACGGGAGGCCGGTGTCGGTGAAGCTTTCTTT,CASIREAGVGEAFF,TRBV3-1,-,14,few,TRBJ1-1
TGTGCCAGCAGTAAACCTAGCGGGGAGGGAGATACGCAGTATTTT,CASSKPSGEGDTQYF,TRBV2,TRBD2,15,-,TRBJ2-3
TGTGCTAGCAGCTCGGACATCAGGGATACGCAGTATTTT,CASSSDIRDTQYF,TRBV7-7,-,13,-,TRBJ2-3
TGCGCCAGCAGCCAAGGCCGTGACCCGGATAACTATGGCTACACCTTC,CASSQGRDPDNYGYTF,TRBV4-3,-,16,-,TRBJ1-2
TGTGCCAGCAGCCAAGATCATCTCTCTGGGGCCAACGTCCTGACTTTC,CASSQDHLSGANVLTF,TRBV3-1,-,16,few,TRBJ2-6
TGTGCCAGCAGTGAAGCGCAGGGGTCGGAGACCCAGTACTTC,CASSEAQGSETQYF,TRBV2,-,14,-,TRBJ2-5
TGTGCCAGCAGCCCCCCGACAGGGAGGAGCACTGAAGCTTTCTTT,CASSPPTGRSTEAFF,TRBV6-2/TRBV6-3,TRBD1,15,-,TRBJ1-1
TGTGCCAGCAGCCTAAGACAGTACACCGGGGAGCTGTTTTTT,CASSLRQYTGELFF,TRBV7-9,-,14,few,TRBJ2-2
TGTGCCAGCAGCTACGCCTCGACAGGGATAGTTGGTTCCAATCAGCCCCAGCATTTT,CASSYASTGIVGSNQPQHF,TRBV4-2,TRBD1,19,-,TRBJ1-5
TGTGCCAGCAGCAAGCGGACTAGCGGTTACAATGAGCAGTTCTTC,CASSKRTSGYNEQFF,TRBV6-1,TRBD2,15,few,TRBJ2-1
TGTGCCAGCAGCCTCATAGCGGGGGGGAAAGATACGCAGTATTTT,CASSLIAGGKDTQYF,TRBV7-7,TRBD2,15,many,TRBJ2-3
TGCAGTGCTAGAGGGGAAGTAGATACGCAGTATTTT,CSARGEVDTQYF,TRBV20-1,-,12,-,TRBJ2-3
TGTGCCATCAGGGTGACTACCTCCGGGCCAGATACGCAGTATTTT,CAIRVTTSGPDTQYF,TRBV10-3,-,15,many,TRBJ2-3
TGCAGTGCTCGGGCCCTATGGGCGACCCAGTACTTC,CSARALWATQYF,TRBV20-1,-,12,few,TRBJ2-5
TGCAGTGCTAAAGGGGGTACGGAGACCCAGTACTTC,CSAKGGTETQYF,TRBV20-1,-,12,few,TRBJ2-5
TGCAGCCCTAGCGGGGGGGATCGAGAGCAGTACTTC,CSPSGGDREQYF,TRBV20-1,TRBD2,12,few,TRBJ2-7
TGTGCCAGCAGTGATCCAGGGGCTCGAGAGACCCAGTACTTC,CASSDPGARETQYF,TRBV25-1,-,14,-,TRBJ2-5
TGTGCCAGCAGGATGACTAGTTTAGAGCAGTTCTTC,CASRMTSLEQFF,TRBV6-5,-,12,-,TRBJ2-1
TGTGCCAGCAGCTCAACCGTACTACTGACAGGGGCCGAAACGCGTAACTATGGCTACACCTTC,CASSSTVLLTGAETRNYGYTF,TRBV5-5,TRBD1,21,few,TRBJ1-2
TGTGCCTGGATTCGTGGGGGTCGCTTTGGCTACACCTTC,CAWIRGGRFGYTF,TRBV30,-,13,once,TRBJ1-2
TGCAGTGCGGTGGCTAGCGGGGGGGATTGGGAGACCCAGTACTTC,CSAVASGGDWETQYF,TRBV20-1,TRBD2,15,few,TRBJ2-5
TGCGCCAGCAGCTTGTCGCCCCAGGGGATGGGCGAGACCCAGTACTTC,CASSLSPQGMGETQYF,TRBV5-1,-,16,few,TRBJ2-5
TGTGCCAGCAGCCCTGGCGTGGTTCACAATGAGCAGTTCTTC,CASSPGVVHNEQFF,TRBV7-2,-,14,-,TRBJ2-1
TGTGCCAGCAGCTTTGGGGGCTTATCCTCGCACAATGAGCAGTTCTTC,CASSFGGLSSHNEQFF,TRBV5-4,-,16,-,TRBJ2-1
TGTGCCAGCAGTGTACGGACAGGGGGCGGAGATACGCAGTATTTT,CASSVRTGGGDTQYF,TRBV2,TRBD1,15,few,TRBJ2-3
TGTGCCAGCAGCCCTTCCCACTCTGGGGCCAACGTCCTGACTTTC,CASSPSHSGANVLTF,TRBV3-1,-,15,many,TRBJ2-6
TGTGCCAGCTCACAGGCCGGGGAGCTGTTTTTT,CASSQAGELFF,TRBV18,-,11,many,TRBJ2-2
TGTGCCAGCAGCCCAGGTGGGACAGGGCTCAGAGCTTTCTTT,CASSPGGTGLRAFF,TRBV5-6,TRBD1,14,few,TRBJ1-1
TGTGCCAGCAGCTTTTCAGACGGTAGATATAGCAATCAGCCCCAGCATTTT,CASSFSDGRYSNQPQHF,TRBV7-7,-,17,-,TRBJ1-5
TGTGCCAGCAGCTTCAGTAGTGGGGGAACTGAAGCTTTCTTT,CASSFSSGGTEAFF,TRBV7-6,-,14,few,TRBJ1-1